The source of this T cell receptor (beta chain) is a study of cytomegalovirus exposure and HLA in healthy donors. Study summary: Membership in the Caucasian-associated ancestry cluster was found for approximately 85% of around 380 genotyped donors. Study-wide points: Cytomegalovirus status, reportedly, was diagnosed with high specificity and sensitivity by the classifier. The study assumed roughly uniform donor sequencing depth for presence/absence analyses.

With regard to this clone: What it binds is unknown.

CDR1 and CDR2 (germline): SGHTA, FQGNSA. V was trimmed by 1 base and J by 8 bases, leaving 14 bases between them. The CDR3 totals 14 residues. The PCR was carried out with 60 Vbeta primers and 13 Jbeta primers. Assay: immunoSEQ multiplex PCR; the TCRdb copy retains only in-frame clones and omits some. The table shows around 50,000 clones, with around three quarters occurring only once. The rearrangement joins TRBV7-2 to TRBJ1-2; the D gene is possibly TRBD1 (6 bases). The receptor comes from a woman between 50 and 59 years old in good health and CMV-seropositive. The sequenced sample consisted of PBMCs. The CDR3 region has the DNA TGTGCCAGCAGCTTAGTGGTAGCAGGGGTCGGCTACACCTTC. This encodes CASSLVVAGVGYTF. Complete variable domain (other parts from reference TRBV7-2 and TRBJ1-2): GAGVSQSPSNKVTEKGKDVELRCDPISGHTALYWYRQSLGQGLEFLIYFQGNSAPDKSGLPSDRFSAERTGGSVSTLTIQRTQQEDSAVYLCASSLVVAGVGYTFGSGTRLTVV.